This entry describes one TCR beta chain. The antigen it binds to is not known. No qualities accompany the bases; no much larger clone lies one base away. This sample was included in a study of OX40 agonist ivuxolimab in advanced cancers. As for the study more broadly: Ivuxolimab was an agonistic, fully human IgG2 monoclonal antibody directed against OX40 (CD134), a costimulatory receptor. Intravenous ivuxolimab was administered to patients every 2 weeks at six dose levels: 0.01, 0.1, 0.3, 1.5, 3 and 10 mg/kg. Among the 52 dose-escalation patients, about 20 had hepatocellular carcinoma, about 15 melanoma, 9 renal cell carcinoma and 9 head and neck cancer. In the dose-escalation cohort, 82.7% of patients were male, and the mean age was around 60 years, with a range of roughly 23 to 85. Patients were allowed to have had prior anti-PD-1, anti-PD-L1 or anti-CTLA-4 therapy, and 40% of the dose-escalation patients had previously received checkpoint inhibitors. Partial responses were achieved by three dose-escalation patients, of whom one had hepatocellular carcinoma and two had cutaneous melanoma. Peripheral TCRbeta sequencing was intended to test whether TCR sequence diversity was altered and clonal T-cell expansion was caused by ivuxolimab. The monotherapy dose-escalation portion (N ≈ 50 patients) of the phase I ivuxolimab trial is reported in the paper. Overall study outcomes, separate from this receptor: The antigen specificity of the peripheral T cells that underwent clonal expansion was not determined. At doses of 0.1 to 3.0 mg/kg, clonal expansion of both CD4+ and CD8+ blood T cells was observed from baseline to week 6. After ivuxolimab, expanded clones were on average more numerous among CD8+ T cells than among CD4+ T cells. Low levels of normalized T-cell clonal expansion were also seen in some patients who did not respond. In the 0.1-3.0 mg/kg groups, partial responders had among the lowest normalized peripheral clonal expansion, particularly in CD8+ T cells.

CDR3 length: 15 amino acids, cysteine to phenylalanine. Of the read, only the CDR3 DNA is kept; its 45 bases are in frame from base 1. From a lookup of the germline V gene (reference sequence), CDR1 and CDR2 are LNHDA and SQIVND. Trimming takes 10 bases from V and 0 bases from J, and the germline ends sit 16 bases apart. Patients with autoimmune disease history or receiving systemic immunosuppression were excluded from the trial. In every dose cohort, peripheral blood was drawn for TCR sequencing at baseline, cycle 4 day 1, and cycle 7 day 1. The samples were drawn from a first-in-human, open-label, multicenter phase I dose-escalation trial of ivuxolimab. Adults with locally advanced or metastatic melanoma, renal cell carcinoma, hepatocellular carcinoma or head and neck squamous cell carcinoma were enrolled in the trial. Before TCR sequencing, CD4+ and CD8+ T cells were separately sorted from peripheral blood.

Genomic DNA was isolated from the sorted cells so that the TCRbeta CDR3 region could be sequenced. The immunoSEQ Assay was used for sequencing of TCRbeta CDR3 regions. TCRdb stores this immuneACCESS table with in-frame sequences only. Part of the clones is absent; in the studies checked, under half of the shortfall reflects unresolved V genes, and no reason is known for the rest. This sample gives 82,000 or so clones in total; 75% to 90% of them show up just once. 2% to 3% of the sample belongs to the ten largest clones. The sequenced sample was CD4+ or CD8+ T cells sorted from blood, obtained in a trial of the OX40 agonist ivuxolimab. This sequence was found in an adult with an advanced solid tumor such as melanoma, head and neck, liver or kidney cancer. The chain joins TRBV19 to TRBJ2-1; the D gene assignment is ambiguous. The DNA reads as follows: TGTGCCACTCAAGTGGGCGTCGACTCCTACAATGAGCAGTTCTTC. This translates into CATQVGVDSYNEQFF.